Below, 13 T cell receptor beta chains from the same sample are listed, as sequenced in a study of CD4 T cells in relation to SARS-CoV-2 and coronaviruses. The method was immunoSEQ multiplex PCR; TCRdb's version includes in-frame clones alone and lacks a portion of them. The repertoire holds about 68,000 clones, with 85% to 95% as singletons. Unexposed donor CD4+ T cells date from about 2011-2018, before the COVID-19 pandemic. Sequenced material: naive CD4+ T cells from PBMCs. Noted subset: naive CD4+ T cells isolated by negative enrichment. These receptor sequences come from a human donor in good health.

The CDR3 region has the DNA TGTGCCACCAGCAGAGAAGGTCTTAATTCACCCCTCCACTTT. It translates to CATSREGLNSPLHF. The gene calls are TRBV15 and TRBJ1-6; no clear D. The CDR3 has 14 amino acids. V was clipped by 0 bases and J by 6 bases, with 6 bases between them. Germline values: CDR1 LNHNV, CDR2 YYDKDF (reference sequence).

The rearrangement uses TRBV3-1 (or the pseudogene TRBV3-2) and TRBJ2-3; unclear D gene. Trimming shortened V by 2 bases and J by 7 bases, and 13 bases separated the two germline ends. This CDR3 comprises 14 residues. The germline V gene has CDR1 LGHDT and CDR2 YNNKEL (reference sequence). CDR3 amino acids: CASSQMSAFYTQYF. CDR3 in DNA: TGTGCCAGCAGCCAAATGTCAGCGTTCTATACGCAGTATTTT.

For the CDR3, the DNA is TGTGCCAGCAGCCAAGATCGTGGGACTAGCGGGTTCACAGATACGCAGTATTTT. Translated: CASSQDRGTSGFTDTQYF. V gene TRBV3-1 (or the pseudogene TRBV3-2) combines with J gene TRBJ2-3; the match to TRBD2 covers 12 bases. The length of the CDR3 is 18 residues. With V trimmed by 0 bases and J by 2 bases, 6 bases remained unmatched. Germline assignment: CDR1 LGHDT and CDR2 YNNKEL (reference sequence).

The rearrangement joins TRBV11-3 to TRBJ2-3, with 12 bases that match TRBD2. From germline, CDR1 is SGHNT and CDR2 YENEEA. After removal of 5 bases from V and 8 bases from J, the junction contained 11 bases not matched to a gene. The CDR3 has 16 amino acids. This chain's CDR3 is CASSRLAGVTGGTQYF. The CDR3 coding sequence is TGTGCCAGCAGCAGACTAGCGGGAGTCACCGGGGGTACGCAGTATTTT.

The chain joins TRBV24-1 to TRBJ2-6; D is undetermined. Germline V gives CDR1 KGHDR, CDR2 SFDVKD. Trimming cost V 4 bases and J 0 bases, with 9 bases left between them. The CDR3 sequence is 16 residues long. DNA of the CDR3: TGTGCCACCAGTGACCTTAAGAGCTCTGGGGCCAACGTCCTGACTTTC. Translation gives CATSDLKSSGANVLTF.

The V call is TRBV24-1, the J call TRBJ2-7, with a tentative D call TRBD1 (5 bases). The germline V and J ends were trimmed by 4 bases and 1 base, with 10 bases remaining between them. Germline CDR1 KGHDR, CDR2 SFDVKD. The CDR3 extends over 14 amino acids. The CDR3 region is CATSDPQVSYEQYF. The CDR3 region has the DNA TGTGCCACCAGTGACCCACAGGTATCCTACGAGCAGTACTTC.

The CDR3 region has the DNA TGCGCCAGCAGCCGCCGGGACCAGGTCTACGAGCAGTACTTC. Translation gives CASSRRDQVYEQYF. The rearrangement joins TRBV4-1 to TRBJ2-7, with D perhaps matching TRBD1 or TRBD2 (5 bases each). Between the trimmed V and J ends, which lost 4 bases and 3 bases, there was a span of 13 bases. Germline lookup yields CDR1 MGHRA and CDR2 YSYEKL. CDR3 length equals 14 residues.

The V and J genes are TRBV5-5 and TRBJ1-1; TRBD1 might be the D (5 bases). This CDR3 is built from 12 residues. Germline V lookup: CDR1 SGHKS, CDR2 YYEKEE (reference sequence). Trimming took off 2 bases at V and 10 bases at J, with 12 bases between the two ends. The CDR3 DNA follows: TGTGCCAGCAGCTTCTCAGGGAGTAGAGCTTTCTTT. This encodes CASSFSGSRAFF.

V and J are TRBV19 and TRBJ1-1, with a possible D match to TRBD1 (5 bases). CDR3 size: 15 residues. Trimming shortened V by 6 bases and J by 1 base, and 15 bases separated the two germline ends. Germline values: CDR1 LNHDA, CDR2 SQIVND (reference sequence). CDR3 sequence: CASSPAGTENTEAFF. In DNA, the CDR3 is TGTGCCAGTAGCCCGGCAGGGACCGAGAACACTGAAGCTTTCTTT.

This sequence joins TRBV10-3 and TRBJ2-3; the D is unclear. Germline V gene lookup returns CDR1 ENHRY and CDR2 SYGVKD. The CDR3 covers 13 residues. The V end was cut by 6 bases, the J end by 0 bases, with 7 bases between. Here the CDR3 DNA reads TGTGCCATCAGCGGGCTTAGCACAGATACGCAGTATTTT. Its protein product is CAISGLSTDTQYF.

The V and J genes are TRBV5-1 and TRBJ2-7; 11 bases align to TRBD2. The CDR3 extends over 15 amino acids. Per germline, CDR1 SGHRS and CDR2 YFSETQ. J was trimmed by 3 bases and V by 4 bases; bases with no gene match: 6. The CDR3 region has the DNA TGCGCCAGCAGCCGAGGGACTAGCGGACACTACGAGCAGTACTTC. Protein: CASSRGTSGHYEQYF.

This chain joins TRBV27 and TRBJ2-7; tentatively, D is TRBD1 (6 bases). The V and J ends lost 2 bases and 2 bases respectively, with 10 bases between them. The CDR3 covers 14 residues. CDR1 MNHEY and CDR2 SMNVEV come from the germline V gene (reference sequence). CDR3 nucleotides: TGTGCCAGCAGTTTACTGGACAGTCCCTACGAGCAGTACTTC. Translation gives CASSLLDSPYEQYF.

This sequence joins TRBV19 and TRBJ1-5; unclear D gene. Trimming stripped 4 bases from V and 0 bases from J, with 13 bases between. The CDR3 consists of 16 residues. The germline V gene encodes CDR1 LNHDA and CDR2 SQIVND (reference sequence). CDR3: CASSTRRIYSNQPQHF. In DNA form, the CDR3 reads TGTGCCAGTAGTACCCGACGGATTTATAGCAATCAGCCCCAGCATTTT.